This TCR beta chain was captured in a study of blood T cell repertoires in COVID-19. At the level of the study: COVID-19 samples, acute and convalescent, were from the United States, Italy and Spain. In each case, the material was cDNA or gDNA derived from T cells, B-cell-depleted T cells, or PBMCs.

The junction had 10 bases not matched to a gene; V was cut back by 7 bases and J by 6 bases. The germline CDR1 and CDR2 sequences are SNHLY and FYNNEI. CDR3 length: 14 residues. Original methodology: Reference gene primer amplification gave estimated nucleated cell counts. Sequencing used immunoSEQ multiplex PCR; TCRdb keeps in-frame clones, though not all of them. That table furnishes V, J and clone size, whereas the DNA furnished D and trimming. The data show approximately 97,000 clones, with roughly 85% seen just once and more than 30% held by the top ten. The chain is built from TRBV2 and TRBJ1-1; 8 bases agree with TRBD1. The receptor's source is a man of 80 years or more with acute or convalescent COVID-19. The sample was peripheral blood. CDR3 region: CASNRDRTLAEAFF. The DNA for the CDR3 is TGTGCCAGCAACCGGGACAGGACCTTGGCTGAAGCTTTCTTT.